The 30 T cell receptor beta chains presented below share a single source sample, sequenced in a study of CD8 T cells in ankylosing spondylitis. TCRdb reanalysed the 5' RACE reads using MiXCR and keeps one entry per CDR3 protein. This sample has a few hundred thousand distinct CDR3 sequences, with approximately 7.4% found just once. These receptors are not linked to any known antigen. Broader study findings: For ankylosing spondylitis blood, a TCR beta motif of eight or nine highly homologous variants appeared characteristic.

Sequenced sample: blood, either unsorted or a sorted T cell fraction (not recorded which). Receptor source: a male donor with ankylosing spondylitis.

This clonotype has ten or more counts. The rearrangement joins TRBV10-3 to TRBJ2-1; D not resolved. The CDR3 runs to 13 residues. The V gene lost 0 bases and the J gene lost 3 bases, with 3 bases spanning the gap. Looked up from germline, CDR1 is ENHRY and CDR2 is SYGVKD. The CDR3 DNA follows: TGTGCCATCAGTGAGTCCAGCTACAATGAGCAGTTCTTC. Its translation is CAISESSYNEQFF.

This clonotype was found many times. V is TRBV5-1 and J is TRBJ1-1, with D hard to call. CDR3 size: 12 residues. V shed 5 bases and J shed 5 bases, with 10 bases lying between them. The germline CDR1 and CDR2 sequences are SGHRS and YFSETQ. CDR3 residues: CASRLSGTEAFF. The CDR3 coding sequence is TGCGCCAGCAGGCTCAGTGGGACTGAAGCTTTCTTT.

The sample holds many counts of this clonotype. The J gene is TRBJ2-1, the V gene TRBV25-1; 7 nucleotides align to TRBD1. Per germline, CDR1 MGHDK and CDR2 SYGVNS. V gave up 10 bases and J gave up 3 bases; unmatched junction bases: 9. The CDR3 runs to 14 residues. The CDR3 protein is CATAGRGNYNEQFF. The CDR3 DNA follows: TGTGCCACCGCGGGCAGGGGGAACTACAATGAGCAGTTCTTC.

This clonotype occurred a few times. This chain connects TRBV9 to TRBJ1-1; D is unresolved. The V end lost 0 bases, the J end lost 5 bases, and 2 bases lay between the germline ends. CDR1 SGDLS and CDR2 YYNGEE come from the germline V gene. This CDR3 contains 11 residues. CDR3 sequence: CASSVVTEAFF. CDR3 in DNA: TGTGCCAGCAGCGTAGTTACTGAAGCTTTCTTT.

This clonotype was found many times. This rearrangement joins TRBV2 to TRBJ2-7; D ambiguous. Trimming cost V 4 bases and J 3 bases, with 10 bases left between them. The CDR3 totals 13 residues. In germline, CDR1 is SNHLY, CDR2 FYNNEI. CDR3 sequence: CASSVQLFYEQYF. The CDR3 bases are TGTGCCAGCAGTGTACAGCTTTTCTACGAGCAGTACTTC.

This clonotype has ten or more counts. The chain carries TRBV27 and TRBJ2-6; D unresolved. Looked up from germline, CDR1 is MNHEY and CDR2 is SMNVEV (reference sequence). The CDR3 is made up of 14 amino acids. V was clipped by 5 bases and J by 4 bases, with 9 bases between them. CDR3 region: CASSINRGANVLTF. As DNA, the CDR3 is TGTGCCAGCAGTATTAATCGAGGGGCCAACGTCCTGACTTTC.

There are many counts of this clonotype. The V call is TRBV29-1, the J call TRBJ2-7; D is uncertain. The CDR3 covers 10 residues. Trimming shortened V by 6 bases and J by 6 bases, and 9 bases separated the two germline ends. Germline V gene sequence: CDR1 SQVTM, CDR2 ANQGSEA. The CDR3 protein is CSVASGEQYF. CDR3 nucleotides: TGCAGCGTAGCCTCAGGCGAGCAGTACTTC.

This clonotype was seen at least ten times. This chain connects TRBV28 to TRBJ1-2; a weak D match, TRBD1 (5 bases). Between the trimmed V and J ends, which lost 2 bases and 2 bases, there was a span of 12 bases. The V gene's germline CDR1 is MDHEN and CDR2 SYDVKM. This CDR3 region has 15 residues. The CDR3 reads CASSLGDSLNYGYTF. CDR3 nucleotide sequence: TGTGCCAGCAGTTTAGGGGACTCTTTGAACTATGGCTACACCTTC.

This clonotype was observed a handful of times. V and J are TRBV5-6 and TRBJ2-6; D not certain. The CDR3 runs 16 residues. V was cut by 0 bases and J by 4 bases, with 11 bases left in between. Germline CDR1 is SGHDT and CDR2 is YYEEEE. The CDR3 protein is CASSLEGHPGANVLTF. The CDR3 coding sequence is TGTGCCAGCAGCTTGGAAGGCCACCCGGGGGCCAACGTCCTGACTTTC.

The rearrangement joins TRBV9 to TRBJ1-2; 9 bases are shared with TRBD1. J gave up 5 bases and V 3 bases, and 8 bases lay outside the gene matches. The CDR3 extends over 15 amino acids. Per germline, CDR1 SGDLS and CDR2 YYNGEE. The CDR3 DNA reads TGTGCCAGCAGCGCTTACTACGGGACAGGGTATGGCTACACCTTC. Translating it yields CASSAYYGTGYGYTF.

This clonotype was recorded at least ten times. V is TRBV25-1 and J is TRBJ2-5, with no clear D. Germline V lookup: CDR1 MGHDK, CDR2 SYGVNS. The CDR3 totals 14 residues. Trimming removed 1 base from V and 5 bases from J, with 11 bases in between. CDR3 nucleotides: TGTGCCAGCAGTGAATCCCGACTGCTTGAGACCCAGTACTTC. Encoded protein: CASSESRLLETQYF.

This sequence joins TRBV7-6 and TRBJ2-2; 12 bases match TRBD2. CDR3 length equals 19 residues. Trimming took 2 bases from V and 1 from J; bases not matched to a gene: 8. The germline gives CDR1 SGHVS, CDR2 FNYEAQ. The CDR3 spells CASSLPLLTSGGNTGELFF. CDR3 nucleotides: TGTGCCAGCAGCTTACCTCTTTTGACTAGCGGGGGGAACACCGGGGAGCTGTTTTTT.

This clonotype was seen at least ten times. The chain couples TRBV11-2 to TRBJ2-5; the D gene could be TRBD1 or TRBD2 (6 bases each). Germline assignment: CDR1 SGHAT and CDR2 FQNNGV. The ends were cut back, 6 bases at V and 8 bases at J, with 19 bases in the middle. The CDR3 runs to 14 residues. The CDR3 coding sequence is TGTGCCAGCAGATCGGGGGCCCTTCCCCGTACCCAGTACTTC. Its protein is CASRSGALPRTQYF.

This clonotype was found many times. The chain has TRBV7-8 and TRBJ2-1; D perhaps matches TRBD1 (6 bases). The CDR3 consists of 17 residues. Germline lookup yields CDR1 SGHVS and CDR2 FQNEAQ. V was trimmed by 2 bases and J by 6 bases, leaving 20 bases between them. Here the CDR3 DNA reads TGTGCCAGCAGCTTATCCCAAACAGGGTACAGCGCCAATGAGCAGTTCTTC. Translating it yields CASSLSQTGYSANEQFF.

This clonotype has just a few counts. This sequence joins TRBV5-5 and TRBJ2-1; D gene uncertain. Trimming stripped 1 base from V and 4 bases from J, with 12 bases between. CDR3 length: 15 amino acids. Germline V CDR1 and CDR2: SGHKS, YYEKEE (reference sequence). In DNA form, the CDR3 reads TGTGCCAGCAGCTTGCTCGGGTCACCTTACAATGAGCAGTTCTTC. Its protein product is CASSLLGSPYNEQFF.

The rearrangement joins TRBV6-1 to TRBJ2-3; possible D gene TRBD2, 6 bases. CDR1 and CDR2 (germline): MNHNS, SASEGT. V gave up 8 bases and J gave up 5 bases, with 17 bases separating them. The CDR3 is 14 amino acids. The CDR3 loop is CASGGSFYGDTQYF. In DNA form, the CDR3 reads TGTGCCAGCGGAGGGAGTTTTTATGGAGATACGCAGTATTTT.

This clonotype was seen many times. The chain combines TRBV20-1 with TRBJ2-7; the match to TRBD2 covers 11 bases. Trimming cost V 6 bases and J 5 bases; bases outside gene matches: 12. In germline, CDR1 is DFQATT, CDR2 SNEGSKA (reference sequence). The CDR3 totals 15 residues. CDR3 in DNA: TGCAGTGCCCGATTTAGCGGGAGGGCCGACGACGAGCAGTACTTC. Translated: CSARFSGRADDEQYF.

This rearrangement joins TRBV7-9 to TRBJ1-5; D gene unclear. This CDR3 has 15 residues. CDR1 is SEHNR, CDR2 FQNEAQ, per germline (reference sequence). Trimming cost V 7 bases and J 3 bases, with 16 bases left between them. The CDR3 here is CASTPSQEINQPQHF. The CDR3 nucleotides read TGTGCCAGCACACCCTCGCAGGAGATCAATCAGCCCCAGCATTTT.

This clonotype was picked up many times. The chain couples TRBV20-1 to TRBJ1-1; D gene unclear. Germline CDR1 and CDR2: DFQATT and SNEGSKA (reference sequence). This CDR3 has 12 amino acids. Trimming removed 0 bases from V and 10 bases from J, with 12 bases in between. CDR3 bases: TGCAGTGCTAGAGACGGCTGGGAGGTAGCTTTCTTT. It translates to CSARDGWEVAFF.

This clonotype was recorded at least ten times. The chain combines TRBV20-1 with TRBJ2-7; D is ambiguous. The CDR3 has 14 residues. V was clipped by 5 bases and J by 1 base, with 15 bases between them. Germline lookup yields CDR1 DFQATT and CDR2 SNEGSKA (reference sequence). In DNA form, the CDR3 reads TGCAGTGCTGGGCCGGCGTTAAGTTCCTACGAGCAGTACTTC. The encoded protein is CSAGPALSSYEQYF.

V is TRBV27 and J is TRBJ1-1, with TRBD1 as a possible D gene (5 bases). Germline CDR1 reads MNHEY; CDR2 reads SMNVEV (reference sequence). V shed 3 bases and J shed 0 bases, with 23 bases lying between them. This CDR3 region has 19 residues. The CDR3 region has the DNA TGTGCCAGCAGTTTTAGCCGCGACGGGGCAGGAGGGCTGAACACTGAAGCTTTCTTT. Translating gives CASSFSRDGAGGLNTEAFF.

This clonotype was seen ten or more times. V usage is TRBV9 and J usage is TRBJ2-7; TRBD1 is a possible D gene (6 bases). Germline-derived CDR1 and CDR2 are SGDLS and YYNGEE. CDR3 length: 13 amino acids. V shed 4 bases and J shed 6 bases, with 14 bases lying between them. As DNA, the CDR3 is TGTGCCAGCAGCCCCGGGACATTCCGCGAGCAGTACTTC. Its translation: CASSPGTFREQYF.

The table lists this clonotype with many counts. V is TRBV3-1 and J is TRBJ2-5; D remains unclear. Trimming shortened V by 5 bases and J by 1 base, and 8 bases separated the two germline ends. Germline V CDR1 and CDR2: LGHDT, YNNKEL (reference sequence). The CDR3 runs 13 residues. The CDR3 reads CASSWRSQETQYF. CDR3 DNA sequence: TGTGCCAGCAGCTGGCGGTCCCAAGAGACCCAGTACTTC.

The sample holds many counts of this clonotype. The chain couples TRBV27 to TRBJ2-7; D perhaps matches TRBD2 (5 bases). The CDR3 consists of 17 residues. Germline values: CDR1 MNHEY, CDR2 SMNVEV (reference sequence). V was trimmed by 0 bases and J by 2 bases, leaving 17 bases between them. In nucleotides, the CDR3 is TGTGCCAGCAGTTTATCCCCCCCGCTAACGGGGACCTACGAGCAGTACTTC. It codes for CASSLSPPLTGTYEQYF.

This clonotype was found many times. V gene TRBV10-3 combines with J gene TRBJ2-2, with 7 bases aligning to TRBD1. V lost 6 bases, J lost 2 bases, and 6 bases stayed unmatched. Germline assignment: CDR1 ENHRY and CDR2 SYGVKD. The CDR3 runs 15 residues. CDR3 nucleotide sequence: TGTGCCATCAGGAAAAACAGGGGAAACACCGGGGAGCTGTTTTTT. This sequence encodes CAIRKNRGNTGELFF.

The rearrangement uses TRBV30 and TRBJ1-1; D unclear. The CDR3 runs to 14 residues. V was clipped by 7 bases and J by 0 bases, with 15 bases between them. Per germline, CDR1 GTSNPN and CDR2 SVGIG (reference sequence). CDR3 coding DNA: TGTGCCTTTTCATTCGGGCTATTGAACACTGAAGCTTTCTTT. Residues: CAFSFGLLNTEAFF.

The chain has TRBV4-3 and TRBJ2-3; 11 bases agree with TRBD1. Germline CDR1 and CDR2: LGHNA and YSLEER. Trimming took 0 bases from V and 5 from J; bases not matched to a gene: 13. This CDR3 is built from 19 residues. The CDR3 is CASSQDAWNLGQGGDTQYF. CDR3 coding DNA: TGCGCCAGCAGCCAAGATGCTTGGAATTTGGGACAGGGGGGAGATACGCAGTATTTT.

This clonotype was counted at least ten times. V is TRBV29-1 and J is TRBJ2-1, with a tentative D call TRBD1 (5 bases). CDR1 is SQVTM and CDR2 is ANQGSEA in the germline V gene. The CDR3 length is 14 residues. The V and J ends lost 1 base and 2 bases respectively, with 9 bases between them. This CDR3 reads CSVEGWGTYNEQFF. The CDR3 nucleotides are TGCAGCGTTGAAGGCTGGGGCACCTACAATGAGCAGTTCTTC.

This clonotype was seen many times. This chain links TRBV21-1 with TRBJ1-1; the tabulated D call, TRBD1, remains unverified against the DNA. TRBV21-1 is listed as a pseudogene. CDR3 length equals 13 residues. CDR3 sequence (DNA): TGTGCCAGCAGCGGGACAGGGGGCACTGAAGCTTTCTTT. Translated, it gives CASSGTGGTEAFF.

The sample holds many counts of this clonotype. The chain joins TRBV27 to TRBJ2-7; D is perhaps TRBD2 (6 bases). Germline V CDR1 and CDR2: MNHEY, SMNVEV (reference sequence). This CDR3 is 16 amino acids long. Trimming shortened V by 2 bases and J by 0 bases, and 14 bases separated the two germline ends. The CDR3 DNA reads as TGTGCCAGCAGTTTAATCTACGGGAGTGCCTCCTACGAGCAGTACTTC. It yields the protein CASSLIYGSASYEQYF.